This T cell receptor beta chain was sequenced for a study of graft-versus-host responses after intestinal transplantation. The protocol was immunoSEQ multiplex PCR, while the TCRdb copy is restricted to in-frame clones and leaves out a portion. The sample carries about 8,600 clones, approximately 30% recorded once. Investigators plated approximately 200,000 CFSE-labeled responder cells together with approximately 200,000 irradiated stimulator cells labeled with violet dye. This clone was observed a few times. The CDR3 spans 15 residues. Germline lookup yields CDR1 ENHRY and CDR2 SYGVKD. Trimming cost V 3 bases and J 4 bases, with 12 bases left between them.

The rearrangement joins TRBV10-3 to TRBJ2-2; perhaps TRBD2 as D (5 bases). The sample in question was alloreactive CD4+ T cells from a mixed lymphocyte reaction culture, obtained before intestinal transplant. The subset denotes: CFSE-low proliferating T cells sorted from approximately 6-day pre-transplant mixed lymphocyte reaction (GvH or HvG direction). This receptor was identified in a human patient who received an intestinal transplant. CDR3 residues: CAISDRVGGTGELFF. The CDR3 bases are TGTGCCATCAGTGATAGAGTCGGAGGCACCGGGGAGCTGTTTTTT.